Reported below is one TCR beta chain. This clone has a handful of counts. No cognate antigen has been identified for it. Nothing much larger sits one base from this clone, and base qualities are not available. Genomic DNA was isolated from the sorted cells so that the TCRbeta CDR3 region could be sequenced. The immunoSEQ Assay was used to sequence the TCRbeta CDR3 regions. The clones in this table, taken by TCRdb from immuneACCESS, are in-frame only. Not every clone is retained; where verified, under half of the shortfall comes from an unresolved V gene, and the cause of the rest is unknown. The sample table holds approximately 67,000 clones, of which around 84% were seen once. The top ten hold about 7.9% of the sample. These data come from a study of OX40 agonist ivuxolimab in advanced cancers. Study-level background: Ivuxolimab was an agonistic, fully human IgG2 monoclonal antibody directed against OX40 (CD134), a costimulatory receptor. Intravenous ivuxolimab was administered to patients every 2 weeks at six dose levels: 0.01, 0.1, 0.3, 1.5, 3 and 10 mg/kg. Of the roughly 54 dose-escalation patients, hepatocellular carcinoma was present in around 20, melanoma in some 15, renal cell carcinoma in 9 and head and neck cancer in 9. Patients were allowed to have had prior anti-PD-1, anti-PD-L1 or anti-CTLA-4 therapy, and about 40% of the dose-escalation patients had been treated with checkpoint inhibitors. Partial responses were achieved by three dose-escalation patients, of whom one had hepatocellular carcinoma and two had cutaneous melanoma. The monotherapy dose-escalation portion (N ≈ 50 patients) of the phase I ivuxolimab trial is reported in the paper. The point of sequencing TCRbeta in the periphery was to test whether ivuxolimab changed TCR sequence diversity and drove clonal T-cell expansion. A male proportion of around 80% and a mean age of approximately 58 years, ranging from 23 to 79, were recorded for the dose-escalation cohort. Findings and caveats that apply to the study as a whole: At doses of 0.1 to 3.0 mg/kg, clonal expansion of both CD4+ and CD8+ blood T cells was observed from baseline to week 6. Partial responders in the 0.1-3.0 mg/kg groups had among the lowest normalized peripheral clonal expansion, especially among CD8+ T cells. After ivuxolimab, more expanded clones were found on average in CD8+ T cells than in CD4+ T cells. Low levels of normalized T-cell clonal expansion were also shown by some nonresponding patients. Antigen specificity was not determined for the clonally expanded peripheral T cells.

V gives up 7 bases and J gives up 1 base, and the segment between their germline ends measures 16 bases. Including cysteine and phenylalanine, the CDR3 has 15 amino acids. Solely the CDR3 DNA is kept, with 45 bases framed from the first base. As encoded in the germline V gene (reference sequence), CDR1 is MNHEY while CDR2 is SMNVEV. The trial excluded patients who had a history of autoimmune disease or who were on systemic immunosuppression. Peripheral blood for TCR sequencing was collected from all dose cohorts at baseline, on cycle 4 day 1, and on cycle 7 day 1. Samples were obtained from an open-label, multicenter, first-in-human phase I dose-escalation trial of ivuxolimab. Adults with locally advanced or metastatic head and neck squamous cell, hepatocellular, melanoma or renal cell carcinoma were enrolled in the trial. Before TCR sequencing, CD4+ T cells and CD8+ T cells from peripheral blood were sorted into separate populations.

The specimen was CD4+ or CD8+ T cells sorted from blood, collected in a trial of the OX40 agonist ivuxolimab. Rearrangement joined TRBV27 to TRBJ1-1, with the D gene too uncertain to name. The sequence was obtained from an adult with an advanced solid tumor such as melanoma, head and neck, liver or kidney cancer. The CDR3 amino acid sequence is: CASTGSLPPNTEAFF. The nucleotide sequence reads TGTGCCAGCACTGGCAGTCTGCCCCCGAACACTGAAGCTTTCTTT.